The clone carrying this T cell receptor beta chain was seen more than once but under ten times. What it binds is unknown. Germline V gene lookup returns CDR1 SGHRS and CDR2 YFSETQ. The CDR3 extends over 13 amino acids. V lost 1 base to trimming and J lost 3 bases, with 8 bases between them. One entry per CDR3 protein results from TCRdb running MiXCR on the 5' RACE reads. The table records about 440,000 distinct CDR3 sequences, roughly 20% of them present only once. The data were obtained in a study of T-cell memory formation after mild COVID-19. Overall study findings and caveats: Clonal second-wave expansions that peaked on day 37 had unconfirmed SARS-CoV-2 specificity. Contracting CD4+ clones sat mainly in CM and EM; CD8+ in EMRA. Researchers found some responding clones in pre-infection memory, a sign that cross-reactive memory joined.

V and J are TRBV5-1 and TRBJ2-7; TRBD1 is a possible D gene (5 bases). Sequencing was done on a sample of PBMCs or a T cell subset sorted from them (not recorded which). This TCR was recovered from an adult woman who had mild COVID-19 (a few samples of this study predate the infection). Cell type and time point are not known. CDR3 in DNA: TGCGCCAGCAGCTTGACACAGGACTACGAGCAGTACTTC. Translation: CASSLTQDYEQYF.